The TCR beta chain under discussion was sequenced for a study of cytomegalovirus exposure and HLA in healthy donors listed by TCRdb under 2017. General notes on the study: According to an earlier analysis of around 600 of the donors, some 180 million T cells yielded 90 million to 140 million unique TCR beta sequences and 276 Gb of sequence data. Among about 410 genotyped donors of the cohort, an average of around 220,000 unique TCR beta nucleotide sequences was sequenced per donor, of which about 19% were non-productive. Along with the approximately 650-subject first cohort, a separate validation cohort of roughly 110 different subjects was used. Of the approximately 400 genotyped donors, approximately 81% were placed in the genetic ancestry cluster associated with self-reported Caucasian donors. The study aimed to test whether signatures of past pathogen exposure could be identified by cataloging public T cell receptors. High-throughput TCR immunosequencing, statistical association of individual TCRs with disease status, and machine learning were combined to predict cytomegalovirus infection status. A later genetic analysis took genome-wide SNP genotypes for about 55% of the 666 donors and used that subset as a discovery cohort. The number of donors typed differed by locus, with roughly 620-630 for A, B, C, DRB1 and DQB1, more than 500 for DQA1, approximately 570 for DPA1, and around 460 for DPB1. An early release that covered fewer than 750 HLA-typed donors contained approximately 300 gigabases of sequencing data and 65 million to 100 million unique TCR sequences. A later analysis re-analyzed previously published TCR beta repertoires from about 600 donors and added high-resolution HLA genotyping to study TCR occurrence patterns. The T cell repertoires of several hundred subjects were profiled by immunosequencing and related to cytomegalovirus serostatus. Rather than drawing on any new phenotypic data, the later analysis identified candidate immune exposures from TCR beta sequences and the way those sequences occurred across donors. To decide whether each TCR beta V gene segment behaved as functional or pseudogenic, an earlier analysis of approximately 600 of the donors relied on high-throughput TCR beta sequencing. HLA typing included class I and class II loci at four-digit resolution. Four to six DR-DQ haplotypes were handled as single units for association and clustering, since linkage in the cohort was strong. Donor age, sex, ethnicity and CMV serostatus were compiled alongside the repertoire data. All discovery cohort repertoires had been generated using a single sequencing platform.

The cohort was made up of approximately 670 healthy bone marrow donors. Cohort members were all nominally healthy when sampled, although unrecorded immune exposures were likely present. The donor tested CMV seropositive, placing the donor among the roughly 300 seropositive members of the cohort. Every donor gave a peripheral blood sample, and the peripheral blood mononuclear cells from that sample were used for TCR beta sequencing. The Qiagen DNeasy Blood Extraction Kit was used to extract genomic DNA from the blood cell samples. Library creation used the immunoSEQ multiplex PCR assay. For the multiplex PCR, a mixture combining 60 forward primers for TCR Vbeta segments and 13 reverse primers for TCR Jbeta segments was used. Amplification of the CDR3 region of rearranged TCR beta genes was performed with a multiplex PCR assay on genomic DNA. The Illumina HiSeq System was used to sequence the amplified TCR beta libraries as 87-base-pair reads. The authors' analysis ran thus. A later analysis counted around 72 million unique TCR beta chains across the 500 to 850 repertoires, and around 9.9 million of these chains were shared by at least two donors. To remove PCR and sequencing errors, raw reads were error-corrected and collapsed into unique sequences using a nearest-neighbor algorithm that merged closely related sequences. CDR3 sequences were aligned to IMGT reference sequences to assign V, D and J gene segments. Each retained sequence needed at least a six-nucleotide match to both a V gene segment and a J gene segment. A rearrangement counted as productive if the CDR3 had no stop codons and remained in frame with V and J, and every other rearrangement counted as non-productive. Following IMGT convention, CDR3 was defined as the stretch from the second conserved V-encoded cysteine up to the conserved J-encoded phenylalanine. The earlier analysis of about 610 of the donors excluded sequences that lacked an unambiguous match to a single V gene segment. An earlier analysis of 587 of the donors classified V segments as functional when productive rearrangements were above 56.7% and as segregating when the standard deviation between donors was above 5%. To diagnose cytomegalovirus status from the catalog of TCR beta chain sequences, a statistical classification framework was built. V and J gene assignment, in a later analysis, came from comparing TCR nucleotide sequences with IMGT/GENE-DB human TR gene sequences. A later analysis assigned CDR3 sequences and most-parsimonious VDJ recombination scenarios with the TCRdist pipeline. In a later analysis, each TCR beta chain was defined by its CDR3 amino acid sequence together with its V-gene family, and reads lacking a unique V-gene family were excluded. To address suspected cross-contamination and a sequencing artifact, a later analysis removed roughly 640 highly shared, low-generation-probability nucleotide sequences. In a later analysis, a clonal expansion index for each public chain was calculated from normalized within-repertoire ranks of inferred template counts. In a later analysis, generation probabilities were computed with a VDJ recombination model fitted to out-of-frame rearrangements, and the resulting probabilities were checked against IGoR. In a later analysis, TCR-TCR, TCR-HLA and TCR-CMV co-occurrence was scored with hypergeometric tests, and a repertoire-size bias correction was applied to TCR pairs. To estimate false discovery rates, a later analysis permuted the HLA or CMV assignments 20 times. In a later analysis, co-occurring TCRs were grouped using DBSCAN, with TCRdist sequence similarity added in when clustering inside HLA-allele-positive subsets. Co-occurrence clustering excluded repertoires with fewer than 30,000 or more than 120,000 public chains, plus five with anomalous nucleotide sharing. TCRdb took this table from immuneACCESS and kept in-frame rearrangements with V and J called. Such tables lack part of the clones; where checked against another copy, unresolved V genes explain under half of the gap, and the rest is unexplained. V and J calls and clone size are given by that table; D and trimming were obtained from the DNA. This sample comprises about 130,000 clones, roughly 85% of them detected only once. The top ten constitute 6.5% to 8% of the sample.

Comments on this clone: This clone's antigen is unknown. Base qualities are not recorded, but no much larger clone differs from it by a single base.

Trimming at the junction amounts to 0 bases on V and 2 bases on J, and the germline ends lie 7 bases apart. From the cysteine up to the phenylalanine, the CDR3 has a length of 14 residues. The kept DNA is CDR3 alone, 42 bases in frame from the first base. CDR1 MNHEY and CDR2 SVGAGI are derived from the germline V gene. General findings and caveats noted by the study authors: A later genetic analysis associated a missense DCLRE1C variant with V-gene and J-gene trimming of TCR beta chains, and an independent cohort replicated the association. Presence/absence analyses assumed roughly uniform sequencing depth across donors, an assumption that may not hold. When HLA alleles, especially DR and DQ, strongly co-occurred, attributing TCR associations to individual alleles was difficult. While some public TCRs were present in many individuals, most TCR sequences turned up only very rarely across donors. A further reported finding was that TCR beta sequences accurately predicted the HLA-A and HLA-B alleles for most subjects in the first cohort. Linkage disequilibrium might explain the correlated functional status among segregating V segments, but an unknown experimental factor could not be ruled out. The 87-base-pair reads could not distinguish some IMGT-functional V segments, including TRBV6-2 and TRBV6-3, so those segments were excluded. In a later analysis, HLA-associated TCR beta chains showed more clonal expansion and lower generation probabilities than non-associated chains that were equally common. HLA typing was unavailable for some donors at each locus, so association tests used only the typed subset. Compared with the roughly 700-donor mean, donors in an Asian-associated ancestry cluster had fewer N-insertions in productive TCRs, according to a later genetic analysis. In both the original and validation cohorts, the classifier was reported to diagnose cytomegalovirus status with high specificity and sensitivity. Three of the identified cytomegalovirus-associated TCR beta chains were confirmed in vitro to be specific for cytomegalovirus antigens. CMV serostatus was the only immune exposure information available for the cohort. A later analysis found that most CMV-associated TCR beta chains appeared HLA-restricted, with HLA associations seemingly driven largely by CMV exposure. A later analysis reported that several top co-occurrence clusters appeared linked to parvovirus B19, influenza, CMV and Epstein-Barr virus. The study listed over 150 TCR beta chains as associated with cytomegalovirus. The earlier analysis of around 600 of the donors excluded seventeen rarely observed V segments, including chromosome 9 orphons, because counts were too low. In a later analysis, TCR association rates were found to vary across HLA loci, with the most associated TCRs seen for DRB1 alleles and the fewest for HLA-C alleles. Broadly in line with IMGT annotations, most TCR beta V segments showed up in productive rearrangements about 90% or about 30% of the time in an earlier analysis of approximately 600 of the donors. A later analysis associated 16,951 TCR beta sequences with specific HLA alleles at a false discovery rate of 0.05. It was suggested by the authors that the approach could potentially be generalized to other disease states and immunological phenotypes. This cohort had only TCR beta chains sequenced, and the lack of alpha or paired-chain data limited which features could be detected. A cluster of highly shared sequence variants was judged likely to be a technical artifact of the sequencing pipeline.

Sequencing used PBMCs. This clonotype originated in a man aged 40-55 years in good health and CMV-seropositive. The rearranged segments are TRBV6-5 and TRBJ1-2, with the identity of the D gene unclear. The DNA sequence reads TGTGCCAGCAGTTACTCGGCCTCAAACTATGGCTACACCTTC. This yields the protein CASSYSASNYGYTF.